This TCR beta chain was recorded in a study of long-term antiretroviral therapy in people with HIV. The trim removed 1 base at V and 6 bases at J, leaving 8 bases unmatched. CDR3 length: 15 amino acids. Per germline, CDR1 LGHNA and CDR2 YNFKEQ. Broader study findings: Clonal populations expanded prior to ART predominated within the repertoire at all time points.

This clone appeared once. The target antigen is unknown. It was version v3.0 of the immunoSEQ assay that was run at survey level. Measured with immunoSEQ multiplex PCR; TCRdb has only the in-frame clones, and not every one. Of tens of thousands of clones listed, 95% to 97% are singletons. Donors each had at least one pre-ART PBMC sample and at least two post-ART ones. In the United States, treatment was given to all participants with HIV. The clonotype comes from a man under 40 with HIV. The sample in question was unsorted PBMCs, obtained 6.6 years after starting antiretroviral therapy. This chain uses TRBV4-2 with TRBJ1-2, with 7 bases fitting TRBD1. The CDR3 sequence is CASSQARTGSHGYTF. DNA of the CDR3: TGTGCCAGCAGCCAAGCCCGGACAGGCTCCCATGGCTACACCTTC.